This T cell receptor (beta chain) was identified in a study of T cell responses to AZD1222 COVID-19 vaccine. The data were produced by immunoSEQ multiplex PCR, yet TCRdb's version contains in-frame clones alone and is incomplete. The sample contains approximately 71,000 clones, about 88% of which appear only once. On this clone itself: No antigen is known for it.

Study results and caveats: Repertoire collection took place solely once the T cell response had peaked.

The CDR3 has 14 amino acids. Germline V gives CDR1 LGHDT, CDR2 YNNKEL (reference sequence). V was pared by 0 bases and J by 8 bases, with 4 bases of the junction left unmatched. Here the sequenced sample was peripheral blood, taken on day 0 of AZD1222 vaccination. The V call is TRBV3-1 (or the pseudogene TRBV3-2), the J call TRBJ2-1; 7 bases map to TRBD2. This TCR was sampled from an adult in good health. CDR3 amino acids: CASSQEISGDEQFF. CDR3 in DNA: TGTGCCAGCAGCCAAGAGATAAGCGGGGATGAGCAGTTCTTC.